Judged by abundance, the clone carrying this T cell receptor beta chain is medium-sized. The antigen remains undetermined. Trimming took off 4 bases at V and 4 bases at J, with 14 bases between the two ends. The germline gives CDR1 MNHEY, CDR2 SMNVEV (reference sequence). CDR3 size: 14 residues. Each TCR cDNA molecule bore a unique molecular identifier. MiXCR, applied by TCRdb to the 5' RACE reads, yields one record per CDR3 protein. The table lists thousands of distinct CDR3 sequences, 4.5% to 6% of them singletons. Time point meaning: sample taken at primary tumor resection. Unsorted whole RNA of tumor, nontumor lung or frozen PBMC was sequenced. Donors were 72 untreated early-stage non-small cell lung cancer patients. The data derive from a study of spatial heterogeneity in lung cancer. Background on the study: The study observed each unique TCR and UMI combination more than ten times on average in raw reads. Study-level points and caveats: The study found ubiquitous expanded tumor TCRs in blood more at resection than follow-up.

The chain is built from TRBV27 and TRBJ2-7; the D call may be TRBD1 or TRBD2 (5 bases each). The origin of this receptor is a male donor with early-stage non-small cell lung cancer. Sequencing used PBMCs, obtained at surgery. CDR3 protein: CASSYEGPSYEQYF. CDR3 coding DNA: TGTGCCAGCAGTTACGAGGGGCCCAGTTACGAGCAGTACTTC.